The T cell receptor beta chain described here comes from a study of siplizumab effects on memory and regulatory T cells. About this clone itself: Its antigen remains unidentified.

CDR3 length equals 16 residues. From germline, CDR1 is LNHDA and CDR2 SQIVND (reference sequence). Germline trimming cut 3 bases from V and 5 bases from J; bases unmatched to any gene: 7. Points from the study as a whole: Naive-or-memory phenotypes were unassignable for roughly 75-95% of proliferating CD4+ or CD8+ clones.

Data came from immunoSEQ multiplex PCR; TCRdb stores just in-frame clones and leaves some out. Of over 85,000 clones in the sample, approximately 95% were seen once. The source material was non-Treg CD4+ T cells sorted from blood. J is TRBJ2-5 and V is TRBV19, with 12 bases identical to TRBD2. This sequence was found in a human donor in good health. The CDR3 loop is CASSILAGGPTETQYF. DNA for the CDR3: TGTGCCAGTAGTATCCTAGCGGGGGGGCCTACGGAGACCCAGTACTTC.